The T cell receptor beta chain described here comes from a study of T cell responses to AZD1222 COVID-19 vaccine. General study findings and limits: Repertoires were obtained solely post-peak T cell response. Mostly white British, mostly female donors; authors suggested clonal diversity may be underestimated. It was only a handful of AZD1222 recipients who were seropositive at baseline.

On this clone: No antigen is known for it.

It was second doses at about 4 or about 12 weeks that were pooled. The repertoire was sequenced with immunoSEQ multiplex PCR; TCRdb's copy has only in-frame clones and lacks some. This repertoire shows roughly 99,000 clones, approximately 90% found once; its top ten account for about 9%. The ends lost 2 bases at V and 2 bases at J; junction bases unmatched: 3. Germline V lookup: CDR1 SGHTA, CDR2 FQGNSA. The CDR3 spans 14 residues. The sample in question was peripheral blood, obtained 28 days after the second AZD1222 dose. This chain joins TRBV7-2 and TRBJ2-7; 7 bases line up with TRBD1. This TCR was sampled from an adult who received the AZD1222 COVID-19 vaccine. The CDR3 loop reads CASSLRDSPYEQYF. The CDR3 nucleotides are TGTGCCAGCAGCTTAAGGGACAGCCCCTACGAGCAGTACTTC.